This T cell receptor (beta chain) was recorded in a study of T cells expressing NK-cell markers. Study information: It was sorted CD3+CD56-NKG2C+, CD3+CD56+NKG2C- and CD3+CD56+NKG2C+ T cells that provided the TCR beta repertoires. Study outcomes and limitations: Among CD8+ T cells from roughly six donors, dominant NKG2C+ clonotypes accounted for about 1.0-7.0%. Among several donors, these clonotypes also ranked first in the CD3+CD56-NKG2C+ fraction.

TCR beta cDNA was made by 5'RACE template switching with UMIs. TCRdb re-called the 5' RACE reads; one entry per CDR3 protein, DNA not given. This repertoire includes about 410,000 distinct CDR3 sequences. The length of the CDR3 is 14 residues. Looked up from germline, CDR1 is DFQATT and CDR2 is SNEGSKA (reference sequence). Regarding this clonotype: Its antigen is currently unknown.

Sample: blood T cells: a sorted CD56 or NKG2C T cell subset, CD4+ or CD8+ T cells, or bulk PBMC T cells (not recorded which). The chain links TRBV20-1 to TRBJ2-1; checking the TCRdb D call of TRBD2 is not possible without DNA. The TCR was taken from a woman aged 45-65 years in good health. This CDR3 is CSAPFQRELNEQFF.